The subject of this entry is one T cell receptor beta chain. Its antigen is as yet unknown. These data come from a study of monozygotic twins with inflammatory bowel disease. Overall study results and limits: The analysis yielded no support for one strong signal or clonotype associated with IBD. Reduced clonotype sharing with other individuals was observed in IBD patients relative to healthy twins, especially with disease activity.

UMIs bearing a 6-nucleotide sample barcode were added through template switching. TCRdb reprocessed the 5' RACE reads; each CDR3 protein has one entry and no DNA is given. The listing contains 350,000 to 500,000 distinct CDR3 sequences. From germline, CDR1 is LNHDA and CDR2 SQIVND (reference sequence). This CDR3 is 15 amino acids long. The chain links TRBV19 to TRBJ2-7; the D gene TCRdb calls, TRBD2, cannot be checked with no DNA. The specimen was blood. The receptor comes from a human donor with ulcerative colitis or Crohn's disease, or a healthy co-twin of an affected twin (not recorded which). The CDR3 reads CASSKVAGGPNEQYF. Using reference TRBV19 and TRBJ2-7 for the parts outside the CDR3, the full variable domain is DGGITQSPKYLFRKEGQNVTLSCEQNLNHDAMYWYRQDPGQGLRLIYYSQIVNDFQKGDIAEGYSVSREKKESFPLTVTSAQKNPTAFYLCASSKVAGGPNEQYFGPGTRLTVT.